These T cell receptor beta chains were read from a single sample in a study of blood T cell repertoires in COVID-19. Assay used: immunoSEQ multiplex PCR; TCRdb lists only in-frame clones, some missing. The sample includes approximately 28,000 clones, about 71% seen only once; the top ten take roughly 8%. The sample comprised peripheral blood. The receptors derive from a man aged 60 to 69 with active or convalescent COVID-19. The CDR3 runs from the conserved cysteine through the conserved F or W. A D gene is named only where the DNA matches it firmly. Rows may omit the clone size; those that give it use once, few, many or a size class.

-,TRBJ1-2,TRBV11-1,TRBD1,CASSFGTGRSYGYTF,TGTGCCAGCAGCTTCGGGACAGGAAGGAGTTATGGCTACACCTTC
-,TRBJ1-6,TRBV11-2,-,CATIRLEGGSYNSPLHF,TGTGCCACCATACGTTTGGAGGGCGGCTCCTATAATTCACCCCTCCACTTT
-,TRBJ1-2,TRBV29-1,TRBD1,CSVEDLGTGAADGYTF,TGCAGCGTTGAAGATCTAGGGACAGGAGCGGCGGACGGCTACACCTTC
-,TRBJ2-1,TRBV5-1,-,CASSLGLYGGYNEQFF,TGCGCCAGCAGCTTAGGGTTGTACGGAGGTTACAATGAGCAGTTCTTC
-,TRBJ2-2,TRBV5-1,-,CASSEMGGDTGELFF,TGCGCCAGCAGCGAAATGGGGGGAGACACCGGGGAGCTGTTTTTT
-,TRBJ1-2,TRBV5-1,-,CASSLAPDRLYGYTF,TGCGCCAGCAGCTTGGCCCCGGACAGATTATATGGCTACACCTTC
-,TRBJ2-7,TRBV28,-,CAWGRGIYEQYF,TGTGCCTGGGGCCGGGGGATATACGAGCAGTACTTC
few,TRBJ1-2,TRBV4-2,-,CASSQASGGNYGYTF,TGTGCCAGCAGCCAAGCCTCGGGGGGGAACTATGGCTACACCTTC
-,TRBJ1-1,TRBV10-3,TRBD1,CAIRATGTEAFF,TGTGCCATCAGAGCGACAGGGACTGAAGCTTTCTTT
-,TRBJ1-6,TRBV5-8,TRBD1,CASRTPRQGGSPLHF,TGTGCCAGCAGAACTCCCAGACAGGGAGGCTCACCCCTCCACTTT
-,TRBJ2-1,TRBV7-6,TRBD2,CASSFGGLAGVNEQFF,TGTGCCAGCAGCTTCGGGGGGCTAGCGGGAGTAAATGAGCAGTTCTTC
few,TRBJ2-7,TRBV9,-,CASSILATDGEQYF,TGTGCCAGCAGCATTCTAGCGACCGACGGCGAGCAGTACTTC
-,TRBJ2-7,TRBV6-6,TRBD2,CASSYLSGSVSYEQYF,TGTGCCAGCAGTTACCTTAGCGGGAGTGTATCCTACGAGCAGTACTTC
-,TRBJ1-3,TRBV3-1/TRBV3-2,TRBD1,CASSPRTAGLTGAGNTIYF,TGTGCCAGCAGCCCGCGGACGGCCGGACTCACAGGGGCTGGAAACACCATATATTTT
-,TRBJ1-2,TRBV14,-,CASSQTGRHPGVYGYTF,TGTGCCAGCAGCCAAACTGGCCGGCACCCCGGGGTCTATGGCTACACCTTC
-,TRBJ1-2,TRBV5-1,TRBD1,CASGTGEHGYTF,TGCGCCAGCGGGACAGGGGAGCATGGCTACACCTTC
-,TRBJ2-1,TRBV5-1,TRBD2,CASSLGTSGNNEQFF,TGCGCCAGCAGCTTGGGCACTAGCGGGAACAATGAGCAGTTCTTC
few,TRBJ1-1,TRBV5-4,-,CASSSTENTEAFF,TGTGCCAGCAGCTCGACAGAGAACACTGAAGCTTTCTTT
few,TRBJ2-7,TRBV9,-,CASSPSGGEYEQYF,TGTGCCAGCAGCCCTTCGGGCGGGGAGTACGAGCAGTACTTC
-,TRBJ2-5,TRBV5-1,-,CASSLGSPTFAMYEETQYF,TGCGCCAGCAGCTTGGGATCCCCAACATTTGCCATGTACGAAGAGACCCAGTACTTC
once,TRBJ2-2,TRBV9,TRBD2,CASSVTSGRAGGTGELFF,TGTGCCAGCAGCGTTACTAGCGGGAGGGCCGGTGGCACCGGGGAGCTGTTTTTT
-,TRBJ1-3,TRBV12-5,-,CASGLVLSLSGNTIYF,TGTGCTAGTGGTTTGGTACTGTCACTCTCTGGAAACACCATATATTTT
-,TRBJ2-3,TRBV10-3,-,CAISRTEGADTQYF,TGTGCCATCAGTCGAACGGAAGGAGCAGATACGCAGTATTTT
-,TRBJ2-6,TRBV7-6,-,CASSLAVAQGISGANVLTF,TGTGCCAGCAGCTTAGCGGTTGCGCAGGGCATCTCTGGGGCCAACGTCCTGACTTTC
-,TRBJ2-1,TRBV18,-,CASSPPGTNNEQFF,TGTGCCAGCTCACCACCCGGGACAAACAATGAGCAGTTCTTC